The source of this T cell receptor beta chain is a study of TIL therapy for anti-PD-1-resistant metastatic lung cancer. General study findings and limits: Infused TIL clonotypes partially replaced the baseline blood repertoire, then decayed over months. The cohort had more treatment-naive, never-smoker and oncogene-addicted patients than typical.

Documented time point: pre-treatment sample, taken before nivolumab and TIL therapy. With respect to this clone: Its antigen is still unknown.

The immunoSEQ assay was v3. Some clones are missing from TCRdb's copy, which holds only in-frame ones; the method was immunoSEQ multiplex PCR. The data hold 40,000 to 60,000 clones, with 65% to 80% observed a single time. The TCR comes from a woman between 30 and 80 years old with non-small cell lung cancer. Specimen: blood, collected at baseline.

The CDR3: CASSFDREDEQFF. The CDR3 region has the DNA TGTGCCAGCAGCTTTGACAGGGAGGATGAGCAGTTCTTC. The chain carries TRBV7-9 and TRBJ2-1; maybe TRBD1 (7 bases). Trimming left V 3 bases short and J 8 bases short, with 11 bases between. CDR3 size: 13 residues. Germline loops: CDR1 SEHNR, CDR2 FQNEAQ (reference sequence).